The sequence of this T cell receptor beta chain was determined in a study of monozygotic twins with inflammatory bowel disease. Findings of the study overall: Healthy co-twins, by inverse Simpson, had higher TCRbeta diversity than their siblings with IBD. Clonotype overlap with others was lower in IBD patients than in healthy twins, a difference that was greatest with disease activity.

Comment on this clonotype: Its antigen is not identified.

This CDR3 region has 17 residues. Germline CDR1 reads MNHEY; CDR2 reads SVGEGT. A total RNA quantity of roughly 3,400 ng went into each TCR library. TCRdb reprocessed the 5' RACE reads and keeps a single row for each CDR3 protein, giving no DNA. Reported are fewer than 400,000 distinct CDR3 sequences; the ten largest clones contain roughly 5.8%. The chain links TRBV6-2 or TRBV6-3 to TRBJ1-5; there is no DNA to check the TCRdb D call of TRBD1. The sample consisted of blood. This clonotype was obtained from a human donor with ulcerative colitis or Crohn's disease, or a healthy co-twin of an affected twin (not recorded which). The CDR3 sequence is CASSYSAARGLGQPQHF.